This TCR beta chain stems from a study of OX40 agonist ivuxolimab in advanced cancers. Study overall: Males comprised over 80% of the group, whose mean age was 60 years (range roughly 20 to 85). Allowance was made for prior anti-PD-1, anti-PD-L1 or anti-CTLA-4 therapy, and 40% to 45% had some.

The sample holds a few counts of this clone. V was shortened by 3 bases and J by 5 bases, with 8 bases between the two germline ends. The CDR3 is 12 residues long. The V gene's germline CDR1 is GTSNPN and CDR2 SVGIG (reference sequence). Clones were read by immunoSEQ multiplex PCR, and TCRdb kept only the in-frame ones, dropping some. This sample has tens of thousands of clones, with about 85% found just once. The TCR originated in an adult with an advanced solid tumor such as melanoma, head and neck, liver or kidney cancer. V is TRBV30 and J is TRBJ1-5, with D unresolved. The specimen comprised CD4+ or CD8+ T cells sorted from blood, sampled in a trial of the OX40 agonist ivuxolimab. The CDR3 nucleotides read TGTGCCTGGAGGGGTGACGATCAGCCCCAGCATTTT. Its protein is CAWRGDDQPQHF.